The next 16 T cell receptor beta chains were all read from a single sample in a study of blood T cell repertoires in COVID-19 (dated by TCRdb to 2020 to 2022). Receptor amplification or capture employed the immunoSEQ multiplex PCR assay. What TCRdb holds here is the immuneACCESS table cut down to in-frame rearrangements. Part of the clones is not present; checked against another copy, under half of the missing clones reflect an unresolved V gene, and the others are unexplained. The sample records 35,000 to 40,000 clones, about 90% of which are singletons. The biggest ten clones account for under 5% of the sample. The sample was peripheral blood. All receptors come from a man aged 60 to 75 with COVID-19, enrolled during active disease.

Note on this clone: At one end, the junction sequence differs from germline, possibly due to a read error. The CDR3 bases are TGTGCCAGCAGGTTAGCGGGAGGGGAGGAGACCCAGTACTTC. It encodes CASRLAGGEETQYF. The chain couples TRBV7-2 to TRBJ2-5; 11 bases map to TRBD2. In germline, CDR1 is SGHTA, CDR2 FQGNSA. CDR3 size: 14 residues.

The gene calls are TRBV12-3 or TRBV12-4 and TRBJ1-5, with a weak D call TRBD1 (5 bases). The CDR3 length is 12 residues. The V end lost 6 bases, the J end lost 9 bases, and 12 bases lay between the germline ends. CDR3 residues: CASRTPGGPQHF. The DNA of the CDR3 is TGTGCCAGCAGGACCCCCGGGGGGCCCCAGCATTTT.

The chain combines TRBV19 with TRBJ1-5, with 9 bases matching TRBD1. CDR3 size: 18 residues. J lost 0 bases, V lost 6 bases, and 12 bases had no gene match. Germline V CDR1 and CDR2: LNHDA, SQIVND (reference sequence). CDR3 sequence: CASSLTGGFWDSNQPQHF. The CDR3 nucleotides read TGTGCCAGTAGCCTGACAGGGGGTTTTTGGGATAGCAATCAGCCCCAGCATTTT.

The chain joins TRBV2 to TRBJ1-1; the D is unclear. The CDR3 has 14 residues. The germline CDR1 and CDR2 sequences are SNHLY and FYNNEI. Trimming stripped 3 bases from V and 0 bases from J, with 8 bases between. The CDR3 loop reads CASSDGNLNTEAFF. The CDR3 DNA is TGTGCCAGCAGTGACGGGAACTTGAACACTGAAGCTTTCTTT.

The chain recombines TRBV19 with TRBJ1-3, with D maybe TRBD1 (5 bases). V gave up 5 bases and J gave up 4 bases, with 15 bases separating them. This CDR3 comprises 15 residues. Per germline, CDR1 LNHDA and CDR2 SQIVND (reference sequence). The CDR3 loop reads CASSSGTSRGNTIYF. CDR3 sequence (DNA): TGTGCCAGTAGTTCTGGGACTTCGCGGGGAAACACCATATATTTT.

V gene TRBV27 combines with J gene TRBJ2-5; 7 bases align to TRBD1. The CDR3 extends over 13 amino acids. The germline CDR1 and CDR2 sequences are MNHEY and SMNVEV (reference sequence). After removal of 5 bases from V and 5 bases from J, the junction contained 5 bases not matched to a gene. The CDR3 loop is CASSMTGQETQYF. The CDR3 nucleotides are TGTGCCAGCAGTATGACAGGGCAGGAGACCCAGTACTTC.

This chain connects TRBV11-3 to TRBJ2-3, with D possibly matching TRBD2 (6 bases). Germline CDR1 reads SGHNT; CDR2 reads YENEEA. CDR3 size: 16 residues. Trimming removed 0 bases at V and 0 bases at J, with 10 bases between. CDR3 nucleotides: TGTGCCAGCAGCTTAGACGGCGGGGTTAGCACAGATACGCAGTATTTT. Translation gives CASSLDGGVSTDTQYF.

The V gene is TRBV2, the J gene TRBJ1-5; 7 nucleotides agree with TRBD1. Germline V gives CDR1 SNHLY, CDR2 FYNNEI. The CDR3 runs 13 residues. Trimming at V came to 5 bases and at J to 5 bases, leaving 3 bases not matched to a gene. CDR3 amino acids: CASSSDRDQPQHF. Here the CDR3 DNA reads TGTGCCAGCAGTTCCGACAGGGATCAGCCCCAGCATTTT.

Here the CDR3 reads CASSLAGAGSYNSPLHF. In DNA form, the CDR3 reads TGCGCCAGCAGCTTGGCAGGGGCGGGCTCCTATAATTCACCCCTCCACTTT. This chain connects TRBV5-1 to TRBJ1-6; D may be TRBD1 (6 bases). Germline CDR1 is SGHRS and CDR2 is YFSETQ. This CDR3 has 17 residues. V lost 0 bases to trimming and J lost 0 bases, with 10 bases between them. Supplemented by reference TRBV5-1 and TRBJ1-6, the full variable domain reads KAGVTQTPRYLIKTRGQQVTLSCSPISGHRSVSWYQQTPGQGLQFLFEYFSETQRNKGNFPGRFSGRQFSNSRSEMNVSTLELGDSALYLCASSLAGAGSYNSPLHFGNGTRLTVT.

The gene calls are TRBV28 and TRBJ2-5, with a weak D call TRBD2 (6 bases). CDR1 is MDHEN, CDR2 SYDVKM, per germline. V gave up 5 bases and J gave up 5 bases, with 18 bases separating them. There are 15 residues in the CDR3. CDR3 nucleotide sequence: TGTGCCAGCAGTATCCGGGGAGGAAGGGTGGAGACCCAGTACTTC. Translated, it gives CASSIRGGRVETQYF.

The gene calls are TRBV10-2 and TRBJ2-7, with TRBD2 identical over 10 bases. The ends lost 1 base at V and 6 bases at J; junction bases unmatched: 0. Germline values: CDR1 WSHSY, CDR2 SAAADI. This CDR3 is 13 amino acids long. In DNA, the CDR3 is TGCGCCAGCAGTGAGTGGACTAGCGGCGAGCAGTACTTC. The encoded protein is CASSEWTSGEQYF.

This CDR3 reads CASSVAGSGNTIYF. The CDR3 DNA follows: TGTGCCAGCAGCGTAGCGGGTTCCGGAAACACCATATATTTT. The gene calls are TRBV9 and TRBJ1-3; D gene uncertain. The CDR3 has 14 residues. V was pared by 0 bases and J by 4 bases, with 8 bases between. CDR1 is SGDLS and CDR2 is YYNGEE in the germline V gene.

This CDR3 reads CAISNPGQGAGGRASYEQYF. DNA of the CDR3: TGTGCCATCAGTAACCCGGGACAGGGGGCCGGAGGGAGGGCCTCCTACGAGCAGTACTTC. The chain employs TRBV10-3 and TRBJ2-7; TRBD1 agrees at 12 bases. Germline lookup yields CDR1 ENHRY and CDR2 SYGVKD. V trimming: 5 bases; J trimming: 0 bases; junction bases outside the gene matches: 17. CDR3 size: 20 residues.

The V and J genes are TRBV4-1 and TRBJ1-5; 8 bases agree with TRBD1. Trimming took 1 base from V and 0 from J; bases not matched to a gene: 8. Germline V gene data show CDR1 as MGHRA and CDR2 as YSYEKL. The CDR3 contains 18 residues. CDR3 DNA sequence: TGCGCCAGCAGCCAAGCTGTCGGGACAGGCAATAGCAATCAGCCCCAGCATTTT. It encodes CASSQAVGTGNSNQPQHF.

The rearrangement joins TRBV21-1 to TRBJ2-7; the table names TRBD2, a call not compared with the DNA. TRBV21-1 is flagged as a pseudogene. The CDR3 consists of 15 residues. The CDR3 nucleotides are TGTGCCAGCAGCAAAGGGGCTAGCGGGTCCTACGAGCAGTACTTC. Its protein is CASSKGASGSYEQYF.

The rearrangement links TRBV4-3 to TRBJ2-7; 8 bases fit TRBD2. This CDR3 contains 16 residues. CDR1 is LGHNA and CDR2 is YSLEER in the germline V gene. V lost 0 bases and J lost 0; bases outside the gene matches: 4. In nucleotides, the CDR3 is TGCGCCAGCAGCCAAGAGGCGACTAGCGTCTCCTACGAGCAGTACTTC. It codes for CASSQEATSVSYEQYF.